A selection of T cell receptor beta chains follows, all from one sample in a study of blood T cell repertoires in COVID-19. Clones were sequenced by immunoSEQ multiplex PCR, and TCRdb holds only the in-frame ones, with some missing. In the table there are approximately 230,000 clones, 70% to 90% of which are singletons. Sequencing was done on a sample of peripheral blood. These receptors originate from a man aged 30 to 39 who had recovered from COVID-19. The CDR3 runs from the conserved cysteine through the conserved F or W. D genes are given only for firm matches. Rows give clone size only sometimes, using once, few, many, or a class for an expanded clone.

V: TRBV7-8
D: NA
J: TRBJ2-3
size: NA
DNA: TGTGCCAGCAGCTTAATGCTGGCGGGGAGGAGCACAGATACGCAGTATTTT
CDR3: CASSLMLAGRSTDTQYF

V: TRBV7-7
D: TRBD1
J: TRBJ2-7
size: NA
DNA: TGTGCCAGCAGCTTACAACCCGGGACAGTTTACGAGCAGTACTTC
CDR3: CASSLQPGTVYEQYF

V: TRBV5-1
D: NA
J: TRBJ1-6
size: NA
DNA: TGCGCCAGCAGCTTTACCGGGAATAATTCACCCCTCCACTTT
CDR3: CASSFTGNNSPLHF

V: TRBV29-1
D: TRBD1
J: TRBJ1-1
size: NA
DNA: TGCAGCGTTGGGGACAGTCGTGAAGCTTTCTTT
CDR3: CSVGDSREAFF

V: TRBV29-1
D: NA
J: TRBJ2-7
size: NA
DNA: TGCAGCGTCGAAGGGCCCGGACAGCACAACTACGAGCAGTACTTC
CDR3: CSVEGPGQHNYEQYF

V: TRBV3-1/TRBV3-2
D: TRBD1
J: TRBJ1-2
size: NA
DNA: TGTGCCAGCAGCCAGGCGAGACAGGGGGGAAGCTATGGCTACACCTTC
CDR3: CASSQARQGGSYGYTF

V: TRBV6-5
D: NA
J: TRBJ1-2
size: NA
DNA: TGTGCCAGCAGTCCCACAGGGTACGATGGCTACACCTTC
CDR3: CASSPTGYDGYTF

V: TRBV4-3
D: NA
J: TRBJ1-5
size: NA
DNA: TGCGCCAGCAGCCAAGAAACAGGGTTCAATCAGCCCCAGCATTTT
CDR3: CASSQETGFNQPQHF

V: TRBV5-8
D: TRBD2
J: TRBJ2-2
size: few
DNA: TGTGCCAGCACCCTGCGACTAGCGGGGGGGAACACCGGGGAGCTGTTTTTT
CDR3: CASTLRLAGGNTGELFF

V: TRBV11-2
D: TRBD1
J: TRBJ2-2
size: NA
DNA: TGTGCCAGCAGCTTTTGGGGACAGGGGGGCACCGGGGAGCTGTTTTTT
CDR3: CASSFWGQGGTGELFF

V: TRBV2
D: NA
J: TRBJ2-3
size: NA
DNA: TGTGCCAGCGCCAAGCCAGGGGTGGATACGCAGTATTTT
CDR3: CASAKPGVDTQYF

V: TRBV27
D: TRBD1
J: TRBJ1-2
size: NA
DNA: TGTGCCAGCAGTTTAACGGGAATCACAGGGGGCGCCGGCTACACCTTC
CDR3: CASSLTGITGGAGYTF

V: TRBV7-9
D: TRBD1
J: TRBJ2-1
size: NA
DNA: TGTGCCAGCAGCTCACACATACAGGGGAAGCAGTTCTTC
CDR3: CASSSHIQGKQFF

V: TRBV30
D: NA
J: TRBJ2-7
size: NA
DNA: TGTGCCTGGAGTGTGAGGGTTCAATACGAGCAGTACTTC
CDR3: CAWSVRVQYEQYF

V: TRBV7-9
D: NA
J: TRBJ1-2
size: once
DNA: TGTGCCAGCAGCTTATGGCAAGATGGCTACACCTTC
CDR3: CASSLWQDGYTF

V: TRBV12-3/TRBV12-4
D: NA
J: TRBJ2-7
size: NA
DNA: TGTGCCAGCAGCCCTACCACGCTCGGGGGGCAGTACTTC
CDR3: CASSPTTLGGQYF

V: TRBV12-3/TRBV12-4
D: NA
J: TRBJ1-2
size: NA
DNA: TGTGCCAGCAGTTTAGGGGGCATCGATGGCTACACCTTC
CDR3: CASSLGGIDGYTF

V: TRBV5-1
D: TRBD1
J: TRBJ2-2
size: NA
DNA: TGCGCCAGCAGCGTGACAGGGTACGGACCATCCGGGGAGCTGTTTTTT
CDR3: CASSVTGYGPSGELFF

V: TRBV7-9
D: TRBD1
J: TRBJ1-5
size: once
DNA: TGTGCCAGCAGCTTGGACAGGATCGGCAATCAGCCCCAGCATTTT
CDR3: CASSLDRIGNQPQHF

V: TRBV7-2
D: NA
J: TRBJ1-3
size: NA
DNA: TGTGCCAGCAGCTTAAACAGGAACGGTGGAAACACCATATATTTT
CDR3: CASSLNRNGGNTIYF

V: TRBV5-1
D: TRBD2
J: TRBJ2-7
size: once
DNA: TGCGCCAGCAGCCGGGGACTAGCGGCTTCCTACGAGCAGTACTTC
CDR3: CASSRGLAASYEQYF

V: TRBV27
D: NA
J: TRBJ1-3
size: NA
DNA: TGTGCCAGCAGTTACTCAGGGTTAGAGGCTGGAAACACCATATATTTT
CDR3: CASSYSGLEAGNTIYF

V: TRBV25-1
D: NA
J: TRBJ2-7
size: NA
DNA: TGTGCCAGCAGTCCCAACAGGGACCATTCCTACGAGCAGTACTTC
CDR3: CASSPNRDHSYEQYF

V: TRBV11-2
D: NA
J: TRBJ1-2
size: NA
DNA: TGTGCCAGCAGCCATACTTATGGCTACACCTTC
CDR3: CASSHTYGYTF

V: TRBV6-5
D: NA
J: TRBJ1-4
size: NA
DNA: TGTGCCAGCAGTTACTCGAGGGGGGAAAAACTGTTTTTT
CDR3: CASSYSRGEKLFF

V: TRBV3-1/TRBV3-2
D: NA
J: TRBJ1-4
size: NA
DNA: TGTGCCAGCAGCCTAGGTTCCGGGGGAAGAGGCTTATTT
CDR3: CASSLGSGGRGLF

V: TRBV27
D: TRBD1
J: TRBJ2-1
size: NA
DNA: TGTGCCAGCAGGAGGGGACAGGTCAAAGGTGAGCAGTTCTTC
CDR3: CASRRGQVKGEQFF

V: TRBV21-1
D: NA
J: TRBJ2-5
size: NA
DNA: TGTGCCAGCAGCAAAAGAGCGGGGAGATCGGACCAAGAGACCCAGTACTTC
CDR3: CASSKRAGRSDQETQYF

V: TRBV18
D: NA
J: TRBJ1-3
size: NA
DNA: TGTGCCAGCTCTCCCGGTTACTCTGGAAACACCATATATTTT
CDR3: CASSPGYSGNTIYF

V: TRBV6-2/TRBV6-3
D: TRBD1
J: TRBJ1-3
size: NA
DNA: TGTGCCAGCAGTCAGGGACAGGTTGGAAACACCATATATTTT
CDR3: CASSQGQVGNTIYF

V: TRBV7-9
D: TRBD1
J: TRBJ2-1
size: NA
DNA: TGTGCCAGCTCCGATCACGGGACAGCAGGCAATGAGCAGTTCTTC
CDR3: CASSDHGTAGNEQFF

V: TRBV6-5
D: NA
J: TRBJ1-4
size: NA
DNA: TGTGCCAGCAGTCTTCAGGGCTTAAACGAAAAACTGTTTTTT
CDR3: CASSLQGLNEKLFF

V: TRBV4-2
D: TRBD2
J: TRBJ2-5
size: NA
DNA: TGTGCCAGCAGCCAAAGGACTAGCGGGGAAGAGACCCAGTACTTC
CDR3: CASSQRTSGEETQYF